This T cell receptor (beta chain) was recovered during a study of tumor-infiltrating lymphocytes in primary liver carcinoma. 14 amino acids form the CDR3, both terminal residues included. Germline CDR1 and CDR2: SQVTM and ANQGSEA. Overall study findings and caveats: Tumor-adjacent and tumor-blood pairs overlapped less than tumor region pairs did. Tumors carried a top-250-clone fraction significantly exceeding that of blood (p = 0.039).

Joint extraction of RNA and DNA used 20-30 mg of bulk tissue that was unsorted. Among the patients, all had chronic HBV infection and none had been treated. Concerning this clonotype itself: As yet, its antigen is unknown. The limits of the CDR3 on the DNA are not certain, so only TCRdb's listed CDR3 is given.

With around 500 ng total RNA as template and a constant-region primer, TCR beta cDNA was made. Three-round nested multiplex PCR performed with slightly modified ARM-PCR produced the TCR beta libraries. Forward primers for TRBV1-TRBV30 and a C-beta reverse primer served the first two PCR rounds, at 10 cycles each. TCRdb analysed the multiplex PCR reads with MiXCR anew, one entry per CDR3 protein. The repertoire includes 35,000 to 45,000 distinct CDR3 sequences, roughly 73% of them detected once, and over 30% sits in the top ten. The receptor was isolated from a woman in her 30s with primary liver carcinoma and hepatitis B virus infection. V gene TRBV29-1 combines with J gene TRBJ1-6. Sequenced sample: tumor-adjacent normal liver tissue. CDR3 sequence: CSVALGSYNSPLRF.